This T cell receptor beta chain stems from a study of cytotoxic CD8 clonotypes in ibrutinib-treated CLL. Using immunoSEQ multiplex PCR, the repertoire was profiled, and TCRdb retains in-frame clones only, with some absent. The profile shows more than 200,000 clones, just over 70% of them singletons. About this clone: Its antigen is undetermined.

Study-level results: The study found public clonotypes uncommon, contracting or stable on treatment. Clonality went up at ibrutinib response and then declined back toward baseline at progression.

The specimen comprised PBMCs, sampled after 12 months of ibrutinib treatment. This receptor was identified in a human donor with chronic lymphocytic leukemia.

DNA for the CDR3: TGCAGCGTTGAAGGCGGGTACTATGGCTACACCTTC. Residues: CSVEGGYYGYTF. This chain links TRBV29-1 with TRBJ1-2; no clear D. The V gene lost 1 base and the J gene lost 3 bases, with 6 bases spanning the gap. Germline CDR1 is SQVTM and CDR2 is ANQGSEA. The CDR3 is 12 residues long.